This TCR beta chain stems from a study of blood T cells in healthy people across ages. Findings and limits, study-wide: Older individuals had lower TCR beta diversity per million T cells (the decline was roughly linear).

Trimming cost V 0 bases and J 1 base; bases outside gene matches: 6. There are 17 residues in the CDR3. Looked up from germline, CDR1 is WNHNN and CDR2 is SYGVQD (reference sequence). A note on this clonotype: Its antigen is unknown.

The authors ran a second PCR of 7 to 11 cycles using a sample-barcoded 5' primer and a J-beta primer mix. A single record per CDR3 protein comes from TCRdb applying MiXCR to the 5' RACE reads. Of fewer than 800,000 distinct CDR3 sequences listed, 25% were seen once; the top ten hold more than 8%. This sample also appeared in a second study, on T cells of mothers and their children.

The receptor was isolated from a boy between 10 and 17 years old in good health. This chain links TRBV10-1 with TRBJ2-1, with 7 bases that match TRBD1. Source material: blood. CDR3 region: CASSESSGQSSYNEQFF. Written as DNA, the CDR3 is TGCGCCAGCAGTGAGTCATCGGGACAGAGTTCCTACAATGAGCAGTTCTTC.